These 30 T cell receptor beta chains were all obtained from the same sample, sequenced in a study of PD-1 blockade in classical Hodgkin lymphoma. Time point specified: cycle 4 day 1 (C4D1), after more than five weeks of nivolumab. Patients all relapsed after autologous stem cell transplantation, and there was variation in brentuximab vedotin exposure. Only in-frame clones appear in the TCRdb table, and some are missing; sequencing was by immunoSEQ multiplex PCR. This sample has about 39,000 clones, with 70% to 85% found just once. The sample consisted of peripheral blood mononuclear cells (PBMCs), taken before the fourth cycle of nivolumab. These receptors all stem from a human donor with classical Hodgkin lymphoma.

With respect to this clone: The same CDR3 is also encoded by other DNA sequences in this sample. The V gene is TRBV5-4, the J gene TRBJ2-7; 7 bases are a match to TRBD2. V was clipped by 0 bases and J by 3 bases; unmatched bases: 3. Germline CDR1 reads SGHNT; CDR2 reads YYREEE (reference sequence). The CDR3 contains 14 residues. CDR3 in DNA: TGTGCCAGCAGCTTGGGTCGCGGGGGCTACGAGCAGTACTTC. Its protein is CASSLGRGGYEQYF. Full variable domain (outside the CDR3, taken from reference TRBV5-4 and TRBJ2-7): ETGVTQSPTHLIKTRGQQVTLRCSSQSGHNTVSWYQQALGQGPQFIFQYYREEENGRGNFPPRFSGLQFPNYSSELNVNALELDDSALYLCASSLGRGGYEQYFGPGTRLTVT.

The J gene is TRBJ1-4, the V gene TRBV10-3, with D perhaps TRBD1 (5 bases). The V end lost 4 bases, the J end lost 7 bases, and 13 bases lay between the germline ends. Germline-derived CDR1 and CDR2 are ENHRY and SYGVKD. The CDR3 length is 14 residues. CDR3 protein: CAISGGREFEKLFF. The CDR3 DNA follows: TGTGCCATCAGTGGGGGCAGGGAGTTTGAAAAACTGTTTTTT.

This clone was seen a handful of times. V is TRBV5-1 and J is TRBJ1-2, with D hard to call. Germline V gives CDR1 SGHRS, CDR2 YFSETQ. The CDR3 is made up of 14 amino acids. Trimming removed 0 bases at V and 4 bases at J, with 10 bases between. The CDR3 reads CASSLAPGIYGYTF. The CDR3 DNA sequence: TGCGCCAGCAGCTTGGCTCCGGGGATCTATGGCTACACCTTC.

This sequence joins TRBV5-4 and TRBJ2-3, with TRBD2 identical over 8 bases. V lost 3 bases, J lost 2 bases, and 2 bases stayed unmatched. The CDR3 has 14 amino acids. Germline values: CDR1 SGHNT, CDR2 YYREEE (reference sequence). The CDR3 DNA sequence: TGTGCCAGCAGCTCGGGACTAGACACAGATACGCAGTATTTT. It codes for CASSSGLDTDTQYF.

This chain joins TRBV9 and TRBJ2-3; possible D gene TRBD2, 6 bases. Germline lookup yields CDR1 SGDLS and CDR2 YYNGEE. V dropped 4 bases and J dropped 2 bases, with 17 bases sitting between them. The CDR3 runs 16 residues. The CDR3 DNA reads TGTGCCAGCAGCCGCCGGAGTGGGGGGTACACAGATACGCAGTATTTT. Encoded protein: CASSRRSGGYTDTQYF.

The chain uses TRBV11-2 and TRBJ2-7; weak D call: TRBD2 (6 bases). Germline V gives CDR1 SGHAT, CDR2 FQNNGV. This CDR3 is built from 16 residues. V gave up 5 bases and J gave up 3 bases, with 20 bases separating them. CDR3 nucleotide sequence: TGTGCCAGCAGCATTACTACCGGGACTTACAACTACGAGCAGTACTTC. This translates into CASSITTGTYNYEQYF.

The chain has TRBV5-6 and TRBJ2-2, with TRBD1 matching over 7 bases. V lost 4 bases, J lost 0 bases, and 12 bases stayed unmatched. Per germline, CDR1 SGHDT and CDR2 YYEEEE. The CDR3 has 18 residues. CDR3 in amino acids: CASSTLAYRGPNTGELFF. The CDR3 DNA reads TGTGCCAGCAGCACGCTTGCCTACAGGGGCCCGAACACCGGGGAGCTGTTTTTT.

The CDR3 sequence: CASSLVGQRSGNTIYF. The CDR3 DNA follows: TGTGCCAGCAGCTTAGTCGGACAGAGATCCGGAAACACCATATATTTT. The gene calls are TRBV7-2 and TRBJ1-3; D might be TRBD1 (6 bases). The CDR3 consists of 16 residues. Deletions cut 1 base from V and 4 bases from J, with 14 bases between. CDR1 is SGHTA, CDR2 FQGNSA, per germline.

V and J are TRBV30 and TRBJ1-2; unclear D gene. Germline V gene data show CDR1 as GTSNPN and CDR2 as SVGIG (reference sequence). The CDR3 totals 16 residues. V was shortened by 0 bases and J by 5 bases, with 19 bases between the two germline ends. As DNA, the CDR3 is TGTGCCTGGAGTGTATTCTCCAAGTCCTCGGCATATGGCTACACCTTC. Translating gives CAWSVFSKSSAYGYTF.

In its sample, this clone was seen once. V usage is TRBV21-1 and J usage is TRBJ2-5. TRBV21-1 is tagged as a pseudogene. This CDR3 has 16 amino acids. CDR3 bases: TGTGCCAGCAGCAAAGTCGGCAGGACCTTACAAGAGACCCAGTACTTC. Encoded protein: CASSKVGRTLQETQYF.

This clone was detected only a few times. This chain joins TRBV7-9 and TRBJ1-6; TRBD1 might be the D (5 bases). The CDR3 spans 15 residues. V lost 10 bases and J lost 5, with 18 bases in between. The germline CDR1 and CDR2 sequences are SEHNR and FQNEAQ (reference sequence). This chain's CDR3 is CATSGWGANNSPLHF. The CDR3 DNA follows: TGTGCCACCTCCGGTTGGGGCGCGAATAATTCACCCCTCCACTTT.

The sample holds a few counts of this clone. This rearrangement joins TRBV7-2 to TRBJ1-6; no clear D gene. CDR1 and CDR2 (germline): SGHTA, FQGNSA. With 5 bases removed from V and 7 bases from J, the gap between germline ends came to 12 bases. The CDR3 covers 14 residues. CDR3 loop: CASSQHGRNSPLHF. As DNA, the CDR3 is TGTGCCAGCAGCCAACACGGGCGGAATTCACCCCTCCACTTT.

The chain couples TRBV5-1 to TRBJ2-5; 8 positions match TRBD1. CDR3 length equals 15 residues. Germline V CDR1 and CDR2: SGHRS, YFSETQ. Trimming took 1 base from V and 1 from J; bases not matched to a gene: 3. The DNA for the CDR3 is TGCGCCAGCAGCTTGTGGGGGACAGGCCAAGAGACCCAGTACTTC. Encoded protein: CASSLWGTGQETQYF.

The V gene is TRBV28, the J gene TRBJ2-3; D might be TRBD1 (6 bases). The V gene's germline CDR1 is MDHEN and CDR2 SYDVKM. The CDR3 length is 17 residues. The V end was cut by 4 bases, the J end by 2 bases, with 19 bases between. CDR3 protein: CASSSSHRDTYTDTQYF. In DNA, the CDR3 is TGTGCCAGCAGTTCCTCCCATCGGGACACATACACAGATACGCAGTATTTT.

CDR3 DNA: TGTGCCAGCAGCCCCACAGGGGATAGCACTGAAGCTTTCTTT. It yields the protein CASSPTGDSTEAFF. The V and J genes are TRBV9 and TRBJ1-1; 7 nucleotides agree with TRBD1. Germline V gene sequence: CDR1 SGDLS, CDR2 YYNGEE. The CDR3 is 14 amino acids. V lost 4 bases, J lost 4 bases, and 7 bases stayed unmatched. The full variable domain, its missing parts supplied by reference TRBV9 and TRBJ1-1, is DSGVTQTPKHLITATGQRVTLRCSPRSGDLSVYWYQQSLDQGLQFLIQYYNGEERAKGNILERFSAQQFPDLHSELNLSSLELGDSALYFCASSPTGDSTEAFFGQGTRLTVV.

The chain has TRBV10-3 and TRBJ2-1; D is ambiguous. Trimming took off 0 bases at V and 7 bases at J, with 1 base between the two ends. Germline loops: CDR1 ENHRY, CDR2 SYGVKD. The CDR3 contains 11 residues. CDR3: CAISESNEQFF. Written as DNA, the CDR3 is TGTGCCATCAGTGAGTCGAATGAGCAGTTCTTC.

In its sample, this clone was seen once. This chain joins TRBV6-5 and TRBJ2-6; D unresolved. Germline V gene lookup returns CDR1 MNHEY and CDR2 SVGAGI. This CDR3 spans 14 amino acids. Trimming cost V 1 base and J 2 bases, with 3 bases left between them. The chain's CDR3 is CASSYWAGANVLTF. The CDR3 DNA reads TGTGCCAGCAGTTACTGGGCTGGGGCCAACGTCCTGACTTTC.

The rearrangement links TRBV14 to TRBJ1-6; D gene uncertain. The CDR3 spans 12 residues. Germline values: CDR1 SGHDN, CDR2 FVKESK. Trimming shortened V by 6 bases and J by 8 bases, and 8 bases separated the two germline ends. In DNA, the CDR3 is TGTGCCAGCAGTCTTAAGGATTCACCCCTCCACTTT. Its protein is CASSLKDSPLHF.

For the CDR3, the DNA is TGTGCCAGCAGCTTAGGTCCGGACAGTAATTCTTTCTATGGCTACACCTTC. This encodes CASSLGPDSNSFYGYTF. The gene calls are TRBV13 and TRBJ1-2; a weak D match, TRBD1 (6 bases). There are 17 residues in the CDR3. The germline gives CDR1 PRHDT, CDR2 FYEKMQ (reference sequence). V was clipped by 0 bases and J by 4 bases, with 18 bases between them. The whole variable domain, filled in from reference TRBV13 and TRBJ1-2, reads AAGVIQSPRHLIKEKRETATLKCYPIPRHDTVYWYQQGPGQDPQFLISFYEKMQSDKGSIPDRFSAQQFSDYHSELNMSSLELGDSALYFCASSLGPDSNSFYGYTFGSGTRLTVV.

The chain links TRBV4-1 to TRBJ1-1; no clear D gene. CDR1 and CDR2 (germline): MGHRA, YSYEKL. Trimming took 0 bases from V and 10 from J, leaving 18 bases between them. This CDR3 region has 15 residues. CDR3: CASSQETPRGLGAFF. CDR3 bases: TGCGCCAGCAGCCAAGAAACCCCCAGAGGGTTAGGAGCTTTCTTT.

This clone showed up just once. The J gene is TRBJ1-1, the V gene TRBV5-1, with D possibly being TRBD1 (5 bases). The V end was cut by 0 bases, the J end by 0 bases, with 12 bases between. The CDR3 totals 16 residues. Germline V gene lookup returns CDR1 SGHRS and CDR2 YFSETQ. The CDR3 loop is CASSLVLGGVNTEAFF. DNA for the CDR3: TGCGCCAGCAGCTTGGTTTTAGGAGGGGTGAACACTGAAGCTTTCTTT.

The chain employs TRBV9 and TRBJ1-1, with 8 bases identical to TRBD1. Trimming took 4 bases from V and 5 from J; bases not matched to a gene: 4. From germline, CDR1 is SGDLS and CDR2 YYNGEE. This CDR3 has 13 amino acids. The CDR3 DNA reads as TGTGCCAGCAGCACGACAGGGGAGACTGAAGCTTTCTTT. It codes for CASSTTGETEAFF.

The chain combines TRBV11-2 with TRBJ1-4; D might be TRBD1 (5 bases). There are 14 residues in the CDR3. V dropped 1 base and J dropped 8 bases, with 11 bases sitting between them. CDR1 is SGHAT and CDR2 is FQNNGV in the germline V gene. As DNA, the CDR3 is TGTGCCAGCAGCTTAGCCAGGGTAGGGGAAAAACTGTTTTTT. Its protein is CASSLARVGEKLFF.

The chain combines TRBV6-5 with TRBJ1-3; D uncertain. The CDR3 loop spans 15 amino acids. Germline values: CDR1 MNHEY, CDR2 SVGAGI. V was pared by 2 bases and J by 0 bases, with 8 bases between. The CDR3 DNA follows: TGTGCCAGCAGTTACCGGACCCCCTCTGGAAACACCATATATTTT. Protein sequence: CASSYRTPSGNTIYF.

The J gene is TRBJ2-7, the V gene TRBV4-1; TRBD1 matches at 9 bases. The germline CDR1 and CDR2 sequences are MGHRA and YSYEKL. The CDR3 consists of 15 residues. V lost 1 base and J lost 5; bases outside the gene matches: 6. CDR3 region: CASSQGPDRGDEQYF. In DNA form, the CDR3 reads TGCGCCAGCAGCCAAGGTCCGGACAGGGGTGACGAGCAGTACTTC.

This chain links TRBV7-8 with TRBJ2-2; a possible D gene is TRBD1 (6 bases). V was trimmed by 5 bases and J by 4 bases, leaving 11 bases between them. Germline CDR1 reads SGHVS; CDR2 reads FQNEAQ. This CDR3 is 14 amino acids long. Written as DNA, the CDR3 is TGTGCCAGCAGCCGGACAGATTCCACCGGGGAGCTGTTTTTT. The encoded protein is CASSRTDSTGELFF.

The chain employs TRBV6-6 and TRBJ2-7; 12 nucleotides align to TRBD2. CDR1 and CDR2 (germline): MNHNY, SVGAGI (reference sequence). CDR3 length equals 15 residues. Trimming at V came to 5 bases and at J to 3 bases, leaving 5 bases not matched to a gene. In nucleotides, the CDR3 is TGTGCCAGCAGTCCTCTAGCGGGGGGGCTCTACGAGCAGTACTTC. It yields the protein CASSPLAGGLYEQYF.

The chain joins TRBV6-4 to TRBJ2-1; D unclear. V shed 4 bases and J shed 0 bases, with 4 bases lying between them. The CDR3 totals 13 residues. Germline loops: CDR1 MRHNA, CDR2 SNTAGT. CDR3 in amino acids: CASSANSYNEQFF. CDR3 DNA sequence: TGTGCCAGCAGTGCTAACTCCTACAATGAGCAGTTCTTC.

The CDR3 sequence: CASSSTGVLHF. The CDR3 DNA sequence: TGTGCCAGCAGCTCGACAGGGGTCCTCCACTTT. This rearrangement joins TRBV7-6 to TRBJ1-6; 8 bases match TRBD1. The CDR3 loop spans 11 amino acids. The germline V gene encodes CDR1 SGHVS and CDR2 FNYEAQ. J gave up 15 bases and V 4 bases, and 2 bases lay outside the gene matches.

The chain employs TRBV10-2 and TRBJ1-6, with a tentative D call TRBD1 (5 bases). Germline V gene sequence: CDR1 WSHSY, CDR2 SAAADI. The V end was cut by 2 bases, the J end by 6 bases, with 11 bases between. This CDR3 is 15 amino acids long. The CDR3 bases are TGCGCCAGCAGTGAGCCCCAGGGTTTTAATTCACCCCTCCACTTT. Translation gives CASSEPQGFNSPLHF.